Following are 15 T cell receptor beta chains from one sample sequenced in a study of blood T cell repertoires in COVID-19. Generated by immunoSEQ multiplex PCR, the TCRdb table keeps only in-frame clones and is missing some. This table holds over 200,000 clones, around 90% found once. The sequenced sample was peripheral blood. The source is a man between 60 and 70 years old who had recovered from COVID-19.

The chain uses TRBV15 and TRBJ1-5, with D possibly being TRBD1 (6 bases). Germline V CDR1 and CDR2: LNHNV, YYDKDF (reference sequence). The CDR3 loop spans 15 amino acids. The V gene lost 3 bases and the J gene lost 11 bases, with 20 bases spanning the gap. The CDR3 DNA is TGTGCCACCAGCAGTCCTGTACAGGGTTTGAGGGCCCAGCATTTT. Its translation: CATSSPVQGLRAQHF.

The V gene is TRBV6-5, the J gene TRBJ2-7; TRBD2 aligns across 8 bases. The CDR3 runs to 15 residues. CDR1 and CDR2 (germline): MNHEY, SVGAGI. The V and J ends lost 5 bases and 9 bases, in that order; junction bases with no gene match: 15. The CDR3 loop reads CASSRRGSGSQVQYF. The CDR3 nucleotides read TGTGCCAGCAGTCGCCGGGGGAGCGGGAGTCAGGTGCAGTACTTC.

The chain recombines TRBV4-2 with TRBJ2-3, with TRBD2 matching over 7 bases. Trimming removed 4 bases from V and 0 bases from J; junction bases left unmatched: 4. The CDR3 runs to 15 residues. Germline CDR1 is LGHNA and CDR2 is YNFKEQ. The CDR3 coding sequence is TGTGCCAGCAGCCGCGAGCGGGACAGCACAGATACGCAGTATTTT. Its translation is CASSRERDSTDTQYF.

The chain links TRBV5-1 to TRBJ2-2, with a possible D match to TRBD1 (5 bases). Germline CDR1 reads SGHRS; CDR2 reads YFSETQ. The CDR3 runs 14 residues. Trimming removed 0 bases from V and 6 bases from J, with 9 bases in between. The CDR3: CASSLAGLPGELFF. The CDR3 DNA follows: TGCGCCAGCAGCTTGGCAGGGCTTCCCGGGGAGCTGTTTTTT.

The chain employs TRBV29-1 and TRBJ2-3; 11 bases align to TRBD2. V lost 2 bases, J lost 3 bases, and 4 bases stayed unmatched. The CDR3 consists of 15 residues. CDR1 is SQVTM, CDR2 ANQGSEA, per germline. The CDR3 sequence: CSVEPASGRTDTQYF. In DNA form, the CDR3 reads TGCAGCGTTGAACCGGCTAGCGGGAGGACAGATACGCAGTATTTT.

The chain carries TRBV4-2 and TRBJ2-7; 12 bases are a match to TRBD2. Germline V lookup: CDR1 LGHNA, CDR2 YNFKEQ. V lost 7 bases, J lost 2 bases, and 15 bases stayed unmatched. This CDR3 has 18 amino acids. The CDR3: CASTSRLGLAGTAYEQYF. The CDR3 DNA is TGTGCCAGCACCTCAAGGTTAGGACTAGCGGGAACGGCCTACGAGCAGTACTTC.

The chain links TRBV7-9 to TRBJ2-5, with D perhaps TRBD1 (6 bases). Trimming left V 4 bases short and J 5 bases short, with 23 bases between. The CDR3 has 17 residues. The germline CDR1 and CDR2 sequences are SEHNR and FQNEAQ (reference sequence). For the CDR3, the DNA is TGTGCCAGCAGCTGGACCCGCGTGGGGGCTCCACGGGAGACCCAGTACTTC. Protein: CASSWTRVGAPRETQYF.

The V and J genes are TRBV7-2 and TRBJ2-3; 10 nucleotides align to TRBD2. This CDR3 is 16 amino acids long. V lost 1 base to trimming and J lost 5 bases; unmatched junction nucleotides: 6. Germline V gene data show CDR1 as SGHTA and CDR2 as FQGNSA. The CDR3 region is CASSLVVAGGRDTQYF. CDR3 DNA: TGTGCCAGCAGCTTAGTAGTAGCGGGAGGTAGAGATACGCAGTATTTT.

The chain has TRBV24-1 and TRBJ2-3, with 9 bases fitting TRBD1. This CDR3 comprises 14 residues. V shed 7 bases, J shed 6 bases, and the junction held 7 bases outside the gene matches. Germline V gene sequence: CDR1 KGHDR, CDR2 SFDVKD. The DNA of the CDR3 is TGTGCCACCAGCCGGGACAGGGCCTCGGATACGCAGTATTTT. Encoded protein: CATSRDRASDTQYF.

This chain uses TRBV7-6 with TRBJ2-2; TRBD1 matches 8 bases. The CDR3 has 15 residues. V lost 3 bases to trimming and J lost 3 bases; unmatched junction nucleotides: 3. Germline V gives CDR1 SGHVS, CDR2 FNYEAQ. For the CDR3, the DNA is TGTGCCAGCAGCTTGGGACAGGCCTACACCGGGGAGCTGTTTTTT. It is translated as CASSLGQAYTGELFF.

The rearrangement uses TRBV6-5 and TRBJ2-7, with a weak D call TRBD1 (5 bases). The length of the CDR3 is 15 residues. The germline V gene has CDR1 MNHEY and CDR2 SVGAGI. The V end was cut by 7 bases, the J end by 0 bases, with 16 bases between. This CDR3 is CASTSSADISYEQYF. CDR3 bases: TGTGCCAGCACCTCTTCGGCGGACATCTCCTACGAGCAGTACTTC.

The chain couples TRBV27 to TRBJ1-1, with D unresolved. Looked up from germline, CDR1 is MNHEY and CDR2 is SMNVEV (reference sequence). The CDR3 contains 13 residues. The V end lost 6 bases, the J end lost 4 bases, and 12 bases lay between the germline ends. CDR3 region: CASRGSGSTEAFF. The DNA of the CDR3 is TGTGCCAGCAGGGGGTCGGGGAGCACTGAAGCTTTCTTT.

The V gene is TRBV7-2, the J gene TRBJ2-2; 14 bases match TRBD2. The ends lost 5 bases at V and 5 bases at J; junction bases unmatched: 4. The CDR3 spans 16 residues. Germline V gene data show CDR1 as SGHTA and CDR2 as FQGNSA. The CDR3 bases are TGTGCCAGCAGCAGGACTAGCGGGAGGATAACCGGGGAGCTGTTTTTT. This sequence encodes CASSRTSGRITGELFF.

The chain couples TRBV7-3 to TRBJ2-1; D is perhaps TRBD2 (6 bases). With 5 bases removed from V and 0 bases from J, the gap between germline ends came to 8 bases. The CDR3 runs 14 residues. Per the germline V gene, CDR1 is SGHTA and CDR2 is FQGTGA. This chain's CDR3 is CASSHGSSYNEQFF. CDR3 nucleotide sequence: TGTGCCAGCAGCCACGGGAGCTCCTACAATGAGCAGTTCTTC. Full variable domain (missing parts from reference TRBV7-3 and TRBJ2-1): GAGVSQTPSNKVTEKGKYVELRCDPISGHTALYWYRQSLGQGPEFLIYFQGTGAADDSGLPNDRFFAVRPEGSVSTLKIQRTERGDSAVYLCASSHGSSYNEQFFGPGTRLTVL.

The V and J genes are TRBV5-1 and TRBJ2-7, with D maybe TRBD2 (6 bases). CDR3 length: 15 amino acids. V gave up 0 bases and J gave up 7 bases, with 17 bases separating them. The germline CDR1 and CDR2 sequences are SGHRS and YFSETQ. The chain's CDR3 is CASSLAGTGKGEQYF. CDR3 in DNA: TGCGCCAGCAGCTTGGCCGGGACTGGCAAGGGTGAGCAGTACTTC.